This T cell receptor (beta chain) comes out of a study of blood T cell repertoires in COVID-19. The CDR3 runs to 16 residues. Germline trimming cut 0 bases from V and 2 bases from J; bases unmatched to any gene: 6. The V gene's germline CDR1 is SGHRS and CDR2 YFSETQ. Using immunoSEQ multiplex PCR, the repertoire was profiled, and TCRdb retains in-frame clones only, with some absent. The top ten hold around 3% of the sample, which has 250,000 or so clones, around 86% seen once. Regarding this clone: Within the sample, other DNA sequences also encode this same CDR3.

This clonotype originated in a woman in her twenties or thirties with active or convalescent COVID-19. The chain couples TRBV5-1 to TRBJ2-5; TRBD1 agrees at 8 bases. Input material: peripheral blood. CDR3 sequence reads: CASSLAGTGGQETQYF. CDR3 nucleotide sequence: TGCGCCAGCAGCTTGGCCGGGACAGGTGGACAAGAGACCCAGTACTTC.